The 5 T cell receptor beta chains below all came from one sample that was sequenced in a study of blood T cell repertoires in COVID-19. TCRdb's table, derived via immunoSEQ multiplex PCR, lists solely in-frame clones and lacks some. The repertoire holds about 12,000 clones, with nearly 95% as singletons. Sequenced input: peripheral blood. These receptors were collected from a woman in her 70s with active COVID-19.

The CDR3 sequence: CASSPYGGTGIGFNYGYTF. In nucleotides, the CDR3 is TGCGCCAGCAGCCCCTATGGGGGGACAGGGATTGGGTTTAACTATGGCTACACCTTC. This chain uses TRBV5-1 with TRBJ1-2; 9 bases match TRBD1. CDR3 length: 19 residues. V was pared by 4 bases and J by 1 base, with 17 bases of the junction left unmatched. The germline V gene has CDR1 SGHRS and CDR2 YFSETQ.

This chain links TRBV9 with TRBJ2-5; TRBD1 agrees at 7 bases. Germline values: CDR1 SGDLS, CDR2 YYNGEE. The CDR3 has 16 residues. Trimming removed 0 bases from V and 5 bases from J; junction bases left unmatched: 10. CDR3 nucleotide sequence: TGTGCCAGCAGCGTAGCCTCACGACAGGGAAGCGAGACCCAGTACTTC. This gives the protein CASSVASRQGSETQYF.

Here the CDR3 reads CASSPQGTDTQYF. DNA for the CDR3: TGTGCCAGCAGTCCACAGGGGACAGATACGCAGTATTTT. The rearrangement uses TRBV7-9 and TRBJ2-3, with 7 positions matching TRBD1. J gave up 3 bases and V 6 bases, and 3 bases lay outside the gene matches. The length of the CDR3 is 13 residues. Per the germline V gene, CDR1 is SEHNR and CDR2 is FQNEAQ (reference sequence).

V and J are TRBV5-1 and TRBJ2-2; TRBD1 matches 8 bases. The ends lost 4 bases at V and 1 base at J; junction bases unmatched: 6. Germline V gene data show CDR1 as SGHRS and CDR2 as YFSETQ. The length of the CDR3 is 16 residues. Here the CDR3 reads CASSPEGTGNTGELFF. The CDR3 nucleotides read TGCGCCAGCAGCCCCGAGGGGACAGGGAACACCGGGGAGCTGTTTTTT.

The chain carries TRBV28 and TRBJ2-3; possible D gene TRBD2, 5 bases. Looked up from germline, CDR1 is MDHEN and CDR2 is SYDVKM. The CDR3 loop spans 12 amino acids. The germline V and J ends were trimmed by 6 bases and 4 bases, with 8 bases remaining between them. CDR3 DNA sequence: TGTGCCAGCAGGGACTTCCCAGATACGCAGTATTTT. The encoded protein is CASRDFPDTQYF.